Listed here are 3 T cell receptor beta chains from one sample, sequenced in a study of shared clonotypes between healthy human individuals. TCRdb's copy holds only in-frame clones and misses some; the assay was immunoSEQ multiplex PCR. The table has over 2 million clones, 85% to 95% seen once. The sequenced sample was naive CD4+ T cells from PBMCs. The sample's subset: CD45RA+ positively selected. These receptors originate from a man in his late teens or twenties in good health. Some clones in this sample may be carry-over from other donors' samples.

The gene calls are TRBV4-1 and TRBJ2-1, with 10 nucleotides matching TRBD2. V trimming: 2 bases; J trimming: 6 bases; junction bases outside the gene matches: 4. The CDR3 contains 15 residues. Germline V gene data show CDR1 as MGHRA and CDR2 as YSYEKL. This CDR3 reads CASSQLAGVTNEQFF. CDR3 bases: TGCGCCAGCAGCCAACTAGCGGGAGTCACCAATGAGCAGTTCTTC.

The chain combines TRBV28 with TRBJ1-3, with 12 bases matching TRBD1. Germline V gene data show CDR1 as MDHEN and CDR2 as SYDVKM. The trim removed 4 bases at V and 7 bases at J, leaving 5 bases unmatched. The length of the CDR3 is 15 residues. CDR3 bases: TGTGCCAGCAGTTCCACCGGGACAGGGGGCAACACCATATATTTT. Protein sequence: CASSSTGTGGNTIYF.

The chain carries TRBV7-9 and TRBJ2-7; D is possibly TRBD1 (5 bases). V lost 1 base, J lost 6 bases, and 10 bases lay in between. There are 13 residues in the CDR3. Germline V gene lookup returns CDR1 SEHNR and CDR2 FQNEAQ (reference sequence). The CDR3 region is CASSLVGVGEQYF. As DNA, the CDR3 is TGTGCCAGCAGCTTAGTAGGGGTTGGCGAGCAGTACTTC.